These 30 T cell receptor beta chains share one sample of origin, sequenced in a study of blood T cell repertoires in COVID-19. The repertoire was sequenced with immunoSEQ multiplex PCR; TCRdb's copy has only in-frame clones and lacks some. The sample includes approximately 150,000 clones, 60% to 85% of them seen just once. Sequenced material: peripheral blood. These receptors all come from a man over 45 with active or convalescent COVID-19.

This chain uses TRBV18 with TRBJ2-6; D may be TRBD1 (6 bases). The CDR3 is 15 residues long. Deletions cut 4 bases from V and 7 bases from J, with 14 bases between. The germline V gene encodes CDR1 KGHSH and CDR2 LQKENI. The CDR3 spells CASSRTDLFANVLTF. As DNA, the CDR3 is TGTGCCAGCTCACGGACAGACCTCTTTGCCAACGTCCTGACTTTC.

The chain uses TRBV7-9 and TRBJ1-1; D remains unclear. In germline, CDR1 is SEHNR, CDR2 FQNEAQ (reference sequence). The CDR3 sequence is 11 residues long. Trimming removed 5 bases at V and 3 bases at J, with 4 bases between. In nucleotides, the CDR3 is TGTGCCAGCAGCCCCGACACTGAAGCTTTCTTT. Translating it yields CASSPDTEAFF.

The chain couples TRBV28 to TRBJ2-7; D unclear. Germline values: CDR1 MDHEN, CDR2 SYDVKM. Trimming stripped 1 base from V and 0 bases from J, with 7 bases between. CDR3 length: 14 amino acids. The CDR3 bases are TGTGCCAGCAGTTTATACCTAAGCTCCTACGAGCAGTACTTC. Amino acids: CASSLYLSSYEQYF.

The V call is TRBV2, the J call TRBJ2-1; 11 nucleotides match TRBD2. Germline CDR1 is SNHLY and CDR2 is FYNNEI. There are 16 residues in the CDR3. V gave up 5 bases and J gave up 6 bases; unmatched junction bases: 9. CDR3 nucleotides: TGTGCCAGCAGTCAAATTGGACTAGCGGGCTTCAATGAGCAGTTCTTC. Translation: CASSQIGLAGFNEQFF.

This clone was observed a handful of times. The chain couples TRBV5-1 to TRBJ2-4; D might be TRBD2 (6 bases). The germline V gene has CDR1 SGHRS and CDR2 YFSETQ. CDR3 length: 13 residues. V was clipped by 1 base and J by 9 bases, with 11 bases between them. This chain's CDR3 is CASSLTGEVIQYF. CDR3 DNA sequence: TGCGCCAGCAGCTTGACCGGGGAGGTCATTCAGTACTTC.

A single count supports this clone. The gene calls are TRBV28 and TRBJ1-4; D call uncertain. Per the germline V gene, CDR1 is MDHEN and CDR2 is SYDVKM. V was clipped by 6 bases and J by 4 bases, with 21 bases between them. The CDR3 covers 17 residues. In DNA form, the CDR3 reads TGTGCCAGCAGACCCTATCGCGATCGGTTCGATAATGAAAAACTGTTTTTT. Protein: CASRPYRDRFDNEKLFF.

The rearrangement links TRBV28 to TRBJ2-7; the match to TRBD2 covers 12 bases. The germline CDR1 and CDR2 sequences are MDHEN and SYDVKM. This CDR3 has 16 residues. Germline trimming cut 4 bases from V and 4 bases from J; bases unmatched to any gene: 8. CDR3 DNA sequence: TGTGCCAGCAGTTCCGGACTAGCGGGGTGGGAATACGAGCAGTACTTC. Residues: CASSSGLAGWEYEQYF.

This clone was detected once. The rearrangement joins TRBV2 to TRBJ2-4, with TRBD2 matching over 12 bases. The trim removed 6 bases at V and 2 bases at J, leaving 8 bases unmatched. The CDR3 spans 17 residues. Germline V CDR1 and CDR2: SNHLY, FYNNEI. The CDR3 is CASREASGRVTKNIQYF. The CDR3 DNA sequence: TGTGCCAGCAGGGAGGCTAGCGGGAGGGTCACCAAAAACATTCAGTACTTC.

The chain joins TRBV29-1 to TRBJ1-2; TRBD1 matches at 7 bases. Germline V lookup: CDR1 SQVTM, CDR2 ANQGSEA. V was clipped by 6 bases and J by 2 bases; unmatched bases: 6. CDR3 length: 13 residues. The CDR3 nucleotides are TGCAGCGTAAAGACAGGGACAAACTATGGCTACACCTTC. It is translated as CSVKTGTNYGYTF.

This clone was observed a handful of times. V gene TRBV19 combines with J gene TRBJ2-7; TRBD2 matches at 11 bases. The germline V gene has CDR1 LNHDA and CDR2 SQIVND (reference sequence). The CDR3 extends over 13 amino acids. Trimming removed 6 bases from V and 6 bases from J; junction bases left unmatched: 4. The CDR3 loop reads CASSVGLAGEQYF. The CDR3 DNA reads as TGTGCCAGTAGCGTCGGACTAGCGGGCGAGCAGTACTTC.

The CDR3 coding sequence is TGTGCCAGCAGCTTTTCCGGGACAGGGTACACGGGAGCGGGGCACAATGAGCAGTTCTTC. Amino acids: CASSFSGTGYTGAGHNEQFF. V usage is TRBV5-5 and J usage is TRBJ2-1; 9 bases are a match to TRBD1. The germline V gene has CDR1 SGHKS and CDR2 YYEKEE (reference sequence). The CDR3 length is 20 residues. The J segment lost 5 bases and the V segment lost 2 bases, leaving 20 bases of the junction unmatched. Supplemented by reference TRBV5-5 and TRBJ2-1, the full variable domain reads DAGVTQSPTHLIKTRGQQVTLRCSPISGHKSVSWYQQVLGQGPQFIFQYYEKEERGRGNFPDRFSARQFPNYSSELNVNALLLGDSALYLCASSFSGTGYTGAGHNEQFFGPGTRLTVL.

The J gene is TRBJ1-1, the V gene TRBV19; 8 nucleotides match TRBD1. CDR1 and CDR2 from the germline V gene are LNHDA and SQIVND (reference sequence). Trimming at V came to 7 bases and at J to 4 bases, leaving 5 bases not matched to a gene. The CDR3 runs to 13 residues. CDR3 sequence (DNA): TGTGCCAGTACCCGGACAGGGAGCACTGAAGCTTTCTTT. It encodes CASTRTGSTEAFF.

This chain joins TRBV7-9 and TRBJ2-1; perhaps TRBD2 as D (6 bases). The V end was cut by 0 bases, the J end by 5 bases, with 8 bases between. Germline loops: CDR1 SEHNR, CDR2 FQNEAQ (reference sequence). There are 14 residues in the CDR3. The CDR3 region is CASSLAGGDNEQFF. The CDR3 nucleotides are TGTGCCAGCAGCTTAGCGGGAGGAGACAATGAGCAGTTCTTC.

The V call is TRBV7-2, the J call TRBJ2-7; 8 bases match TRBD1. With V trimmed by 0 bases and J by 4 bases, 11 bases remained unmatched. Germline loops: CDR1 SGHTA, CDR2 FQGNSA. The length of the CDR3 is 17 residues. The CDR3 loop is CASSLAPPGQVPYEQYF. CDR3 sequence (DNA): TGTGCCAGCAGCTTAGCCCCCCCGGGACAGGTCCCTTACGAGCAGTACTTC. Drawing the rest from reference TRBV7-2 and TRBJ2-7, the complete variable domain is GAGVSQSPSNKVTEKGKDVELRCDPISGHTALYWYRQSLGQGLEFLIYFQGNSAPDKSGLPSDRFSAERTGGSVSTLTIQRTQQEDSAVYLCASSLAPPGQVPYEQYFGPGTRLTVT.

The chain uses TRBV7-3 and TRBJ2-7, with D perhaps TRBD2 (5 bases). The CDR3 extends over 13 amino acids. Germline V gene sequence: CDR1 SGHTA, CDR2 FQGTGA. Between the trimmed V and J ends, which lost 5 bases and 12 bases, there was a span of 20 bases. The CDR3 DNA sequence: TGTGCCAGCAGCCCCACGGTGGAGGCGCTGTTGTACTTC. It specifies CASSPTVEALLYF.

The rearrangement links TRBV5-6 to TRBJ2-5, with 11 nucleotides matching TRBD1. The CDR3 loop spans 16 amino acids. The V gene end was trimmed by 3 bases and the J gene end by 1 base; junction bases not matched to a gene: 5. The germline V gene has CDR1 SGHDT and CDR2 YYEEEE. Here the CDR3 reads CASSYGTGGTQETQYF. Written as DNA, the CDR3 is TGTGCCAGCAGCTACGGGACAGGGGGAACCCAAGAGACCCAGTACTTC.

CDR3 DNA sequence: TGTGCCAGTAGAAGGGACAGGGGATCGCAGAATTCACCCCTCCACTTT. This translates into CASRRDRGSQNSPLHF. The chain links TRBV19 to TRBJ1-6, with 10 positions matching TRBD1. The V gene end was trimmed by 6 bases and the J gene end by 7 bases; junction bases not matched to a gene: 9. The CDR3 runs 16 residues. Germline V lookup: CDR1 LNHDA, CDR2 SQIVND (reference sequence).

This chain links TRBV28 with TRBJ2-1, with D unclear. V gave up 2 bases and J gave up 3 bases, with 8 bases separating them. The CDR3 covers 14 residues. Germline CDR1 is MDHEN and CDR2 is SYDVKM. The CDR3 is CASSLVVLYNEQFF. The DNA of the CDR3 is TGTGCCAGCAGTTTAGTAGTCCTCTACAATGAGCAGTTCTTC.

The J gene is TRBJ2-6, the V gene TRBV6-1; 12 bases are a match to TRBD2. This CDR3 region has 19 residues. Looked up from germline, CDR1 is MNHNS and CDR2 is SASEGT. V lost 4 bases to trimming and J lost 0 bases; unmatched junction nucleotides: 7. The DNA of the CDR3 is TGTGCCAGCAGTGGGTGGACTAGCGGGATGCTCTCTGGGGCCAACGTCCTGACTTTC. It encodes CASSGWTSGMLSGANVLTF.

The chain employs TRBV28 and TRBJ1-2; TRBD1 matches 7 bases. With 8 bases clipped from V and 4 bases from J, the junction kept 10 bases outside the gene matches. The CDR3 is made up of 14 amino acids. Germline lookup yields CDR1 MDHEN and CDR2 SYDVKM. The CDR3 DNA follows: TGTGCCAGCCATGGGCCACAGGGGTCCTATGGCTACACCTTC. Encoded protein: CASHGPQGSYGYTF.

The chain is built from TRBV6-6 and TRBJ2-7, with 7 bases identical to TRBD1. Germline assignment: CDR1 MNHNY and CDR2 SVGAGI (reference sequence). The J segment lost 4 bases and the V segment lost 5 bases, leaving 17 bases of the junction unmatched. The CDR3 runs to 17 residues. The CDR3 loop is CASSQDRYLRRFYEQYF. The CDR3 DNA sequence: TGTGCCAGCAGTCAGGACAGGTACCTAAGAAGGTTTTACGAGCAGTACTTC.

V gene TRBV5-1 combines with J gene TRBJ2-3; D possibly corresponds to TRBD2 (5 bases). In germline, CDR1 is SGHRS, CDR2 YFSETQ. Trimming removed 0 bases at V and 2 bases at J, with 10 bases between. This CDR3 spans 15 amino acids. The DNA of the CDR3 is TGCGCCAGCAGCTTGGCCGGAGGAGACACAGATACGCAGTATTTT. It encodes CASSLAGGDTDTQYF.

This clone was detected once. This chain uses TRBV24-1 with TRBJ2-5; D gene ambiguous. Germline CDR1 is KGHDR and CDR2 is SFDVKD. CDR3 length equals 14 residues. V was shortened by 5 bases and J by 1 base, with 10 bases between the two germline ends. The CDR3 nucleotides are TGTGCCACCAGTGTTGACGGGTCCCAAGAGACCCAGTACTTC. This codes for CATSVDGSQETQYF.

V is TRBV2 and J is TRBJ1-5; D remains ambiguous. From germline, CDR1 is SNHLY and CDR2 FYNNEI. CDR3 length: 14 residues. Trimming took off 6 bases at V and 4 bases at J, with 13 bases between the two ends. The CDR3 region is CASSGYSQNQPQHF. The CDR3 coding sequence is TGTGCCAGCAGCGGATACAGCCAAAATCAGCCCCAGCATTTT.

V is TRBV5-4 and J is TRBJ1-5; 8 bases are shared with TRBD1. The ends lost 3 bases at V and 1 base at J; junction bases unmatched: 3. Germline loops: CDR1 SGHNT, CDR2 YYREEE (reference sequence). The CDR3 spans 15 residues. In DNA, the CDR3 is TGTGCCAGCAGCTCGGGACAGGAAAGCAATCAGCCCCAGCATTTT. It specifies CASSSGQESNQPQHF.

The chain links TRBV6-5 to TRBJ1-2, with 8 bases aligning to TRBD1. After removal of 8 bases from V and 8 bases from J, the junction contained 4 bases not matched to a gene. There are 11 residues in the CDR3. Per germline, CDR1 MNHEY and CDR2 SVGAGI. CDR3 sequence: CASGDRGGYTF. The DNA of the CDR3 is TGTGCCAGCGGAGACAGGGGCGGCTACACCTTC.

The J gene is TRBJ2-1, the V gene TRBV7-9; D call uncertain. The CDR3 runs 12 residues. Trimming removed 0 bases from V and 6 bases from J, with 3 bases in between. Per germline, CDR1 SEHNR and CDR2 FQNEAQ (reference sequence). As DNA, the CDR3 is TGTGCCAGCAGCTTAGCCCTCAATGAGCAGTTCTTC. It encodes CASSLALNEQFF.

The CDR3 DNA reads as TGTGCCAGCAGCTTAGGGCAGTTCAATTCACCCCTCCACTTT. It yields the protein CASSLGQFNSPLHF. The V gene is TRBV28, the J gene TRBJ1-6; the D is unclear. V was pared by 6 bases and J by 7 bases, with 13 bases between. This CDR3 has 14 amino acids. CDR1 and CDR2 (germline): MDHEN, SYDVKM.

The chain is built from TRBV28 and TRBJ2-3, with 8 nucleotides matching TRBD2. The CDR3 sequence is 15 residues long. CDR1 and CDR2 from the germline V gene are MDHEN and SYDVKM. Unmatched junction bases numbered 7, after V lost 2 bases and J lost 6 bases. The CDR3 coding sequence is TGTGCCAGCAGTTTAGTCGGGAGGGCCTCCGATACGCAGTATTTT. Amino acids: CASSLVGRASDTQYF.

This chain connects TRBV19 to TRBJ2-7; TRBD1 might be the D (6 bases). The CDR3 covers 12 residues. V was clipped by 3 bases and J by 6 bases, with 9 bases between them. Germline-derived CDR1 and CDR2 are LNHDA and SQIVND (reference sequence). In DNA form, the CDR3 reads TGTGCCAGTAGTATGGACAGCAGCGAGCAGTACTTC. Its translation: CASSMDSSEQYF.